This record covers a single T cell receptor (beta chain). Treatment described: randomized to nivolumab then ipilimumab (arm A) or the reverse (arm B). This entry comes from a study of sequential checkpoint blockade in melanoma. Overall study context: Matched biopsies came pretreatment and at week 13 for 20 to 25 patients.

TCRdb keeps only in-frame clones here, not all; method: immunoSEQ multiplex PCR. The table shows thousands of clones, with around 30% occurring only once. Trimming stripped 5 bases from V and 6 bases from J, with 10 bases between. Germline V gives CDR1 SGDLS, CDR2 YYNGEE. This CDR3 contains 12 residues. The genes are TRBV9 and TRBJ2-3; no definite D call. This specimen consisted of tumor tissue (inferred from file names), obtained from a patient given nivolumab and ipilimumab in sequence. This TCR was sampled from a human donor with melanoma. CDR3 amino acids: CASSAPPDTQYF. The CDR3 DNA is TGTGCCAGCAGTGCACCCCCGGATACGCAGTATTTT.